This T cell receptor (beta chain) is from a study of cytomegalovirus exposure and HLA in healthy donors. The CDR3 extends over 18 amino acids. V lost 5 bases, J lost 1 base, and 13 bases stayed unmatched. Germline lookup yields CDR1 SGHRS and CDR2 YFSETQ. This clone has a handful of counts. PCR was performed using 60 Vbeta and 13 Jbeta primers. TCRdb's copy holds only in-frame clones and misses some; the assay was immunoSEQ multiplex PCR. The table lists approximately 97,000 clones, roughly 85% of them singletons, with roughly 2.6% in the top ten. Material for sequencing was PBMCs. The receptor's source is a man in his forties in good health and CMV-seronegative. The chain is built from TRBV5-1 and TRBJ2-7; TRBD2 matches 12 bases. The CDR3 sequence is CASSSSSGGASFSYEQYF. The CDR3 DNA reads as TGCGCCAGCAGTTCTTCTAGCGGGGGGGCCTCATTTTCCTACGAGCAGTACTTC. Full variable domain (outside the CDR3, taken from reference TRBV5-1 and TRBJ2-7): KAGVTQTPRYLIKTRGQQVTLSCSPISGHRSVSWYQQTPGQGLQFLFEYFSETQRNKGNFPGRFSGRQFSNSRSEMNVSTLELGDSALYLCASSSSSGGASFSYEQYFGPGTRLTVT.